This entry describes one T cell receptor beta chain. These data originate in a study of technical replicates of blood from a handful of donors. This CDR3 contains 12 residues. CDR1 is SQVTM and CDR2 is ANQGSEA in the germline V gene. V shed 7 bases and J 2 bases; nucleotides not matched to a gene: 5. Data came from immunoSEQ multiplex PCR; TCRdb stores just in-frame clones and leaves some out. The sample lists tens of thousands of clones; approximately 90% were seen once. The TCR sequence derives from a human donor in good health. The material sequenced was T cells isolated from PBMCs. V and J are TRBV29-1 and TRBJ2-7; 7 bases are shared with TRBD1. CDR3 sequence reads: CSAGTVAYEQYF. The CDR3 DNA follows: TGCAGCGCCGGGACAGTCGCCTACGAGCAGTACTTC.